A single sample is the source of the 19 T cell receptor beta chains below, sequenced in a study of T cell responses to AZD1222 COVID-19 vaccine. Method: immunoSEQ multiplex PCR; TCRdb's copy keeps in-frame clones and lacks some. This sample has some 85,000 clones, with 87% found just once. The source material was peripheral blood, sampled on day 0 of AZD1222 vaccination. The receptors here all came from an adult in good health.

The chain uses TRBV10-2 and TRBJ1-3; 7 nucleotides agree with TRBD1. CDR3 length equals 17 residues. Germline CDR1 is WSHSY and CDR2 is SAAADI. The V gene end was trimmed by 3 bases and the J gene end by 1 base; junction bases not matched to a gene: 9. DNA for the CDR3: TGCGCCAGCAGTGATGCGGACAGGAGGGCATCTGGAAACACCATATATTTT. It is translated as CASSDADRRASGNTIYF.

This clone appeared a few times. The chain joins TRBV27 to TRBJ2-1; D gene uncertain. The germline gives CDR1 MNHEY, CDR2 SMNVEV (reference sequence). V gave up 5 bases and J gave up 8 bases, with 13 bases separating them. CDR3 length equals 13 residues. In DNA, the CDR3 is TGTGCCAGCAGTCCTCAGGCTAGGTATGAGCAGTTCTTC. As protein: CASSPQARYEQFF.

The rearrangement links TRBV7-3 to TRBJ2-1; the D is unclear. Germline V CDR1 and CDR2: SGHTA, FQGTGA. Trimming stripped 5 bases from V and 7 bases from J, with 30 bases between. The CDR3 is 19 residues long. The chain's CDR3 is CASSPNAPIGPLGVNEQFF. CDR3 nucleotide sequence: TGTGCCAGCAGCCCCAACGCCCCGATCGGTCCCCTAGGAGTGAATGAGCAGTTCTTC. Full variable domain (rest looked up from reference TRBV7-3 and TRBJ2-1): GAGVSQTPSNKVTEKGKYVELRCDPISGHTALYWYRQSLGQGPEFLIYFQGTGAADDSGLPNDRFFAVRPEGSVSTLKIQRTERGDSAVYLCASSPNAPIGPLGVNEQFFGPGTRLTVL.

This CDR3 is CASSLDSGITLSSYNEQFF. CDR3 coding DNA: TGTGCCAGCAGTTTGGATAGCGGGATAACCCTGAGCTCCTACAATGAGCAGTTCTTC. The chain joins TRBV7-9 to TRBJ2-1, with 8 bases identical to TRBD2. The V gene's germline CDR1 is SEHNR and CDR2 FQNEAQ (reference sequence). The CDR3 is 19 amino acids. V lost 6 bases to trimming and J lost 0 bases; unmatched junction nucleotides: 16.

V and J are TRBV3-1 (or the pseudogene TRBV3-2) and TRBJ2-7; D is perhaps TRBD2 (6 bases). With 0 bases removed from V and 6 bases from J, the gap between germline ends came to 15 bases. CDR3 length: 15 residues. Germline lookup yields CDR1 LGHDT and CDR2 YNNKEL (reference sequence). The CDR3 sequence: CASSQDSAGIFEQYF. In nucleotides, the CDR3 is TGTGCCAGCAGCCAAGATTCGGCGGGAATTTTCGAGCAGTACTTC.

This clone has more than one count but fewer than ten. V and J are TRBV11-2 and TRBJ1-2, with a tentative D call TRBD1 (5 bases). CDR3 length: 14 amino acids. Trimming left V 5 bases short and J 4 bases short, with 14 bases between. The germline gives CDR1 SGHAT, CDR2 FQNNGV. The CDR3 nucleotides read TGTGCCAGCAGCCCTATGTGGGGGGGCTATGGCTACACCTTC. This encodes CASSPMWGGYGYTF.

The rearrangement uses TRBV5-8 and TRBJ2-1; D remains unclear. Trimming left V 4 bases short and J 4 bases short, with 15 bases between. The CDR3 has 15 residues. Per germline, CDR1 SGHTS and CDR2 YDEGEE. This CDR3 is CASSPSGTYYNEQFF. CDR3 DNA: TGTGCCAGCAGCCCGTCGGGCACTTATTACAATGAGCAGTTCTTC.

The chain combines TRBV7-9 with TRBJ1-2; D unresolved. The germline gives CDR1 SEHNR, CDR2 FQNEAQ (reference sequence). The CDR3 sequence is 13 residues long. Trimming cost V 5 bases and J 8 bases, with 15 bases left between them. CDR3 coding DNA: TGTGCCAGCAGCCCCGACCGAGCCCTGGGCTACACCTTC. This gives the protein CASSPDRALGYTF.

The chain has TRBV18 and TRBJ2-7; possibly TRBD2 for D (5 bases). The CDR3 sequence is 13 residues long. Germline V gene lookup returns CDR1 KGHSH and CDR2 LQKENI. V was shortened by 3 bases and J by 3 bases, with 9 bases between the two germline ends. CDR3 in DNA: TGTGCCAGCTCACCGGGCGAGGGCTACGAGCAGTACTTC. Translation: CASSPGEGYEQYF.

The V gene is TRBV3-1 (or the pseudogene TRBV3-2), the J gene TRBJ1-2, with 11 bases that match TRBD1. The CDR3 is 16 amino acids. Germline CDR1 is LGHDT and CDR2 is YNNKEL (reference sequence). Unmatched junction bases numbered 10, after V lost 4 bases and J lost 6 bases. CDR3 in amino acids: CASSLLWDRGYNGYTF. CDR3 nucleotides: TGTGCCAGCAGCCTCCTATGGGACAGGGGGTATAATGGCTACACCTTC.

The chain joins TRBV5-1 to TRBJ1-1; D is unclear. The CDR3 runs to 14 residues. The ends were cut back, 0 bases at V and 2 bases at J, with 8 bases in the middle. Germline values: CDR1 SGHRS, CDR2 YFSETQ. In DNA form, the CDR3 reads TGCGCCAGCAGCTTGGTTTCGGGCAACACTGAAGCTTTCTTT. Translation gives CASSLVSGNTEAFF.

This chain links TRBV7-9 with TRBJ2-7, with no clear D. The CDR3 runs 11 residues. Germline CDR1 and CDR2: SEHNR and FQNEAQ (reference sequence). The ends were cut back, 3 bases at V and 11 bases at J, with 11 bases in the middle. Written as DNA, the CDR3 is TGTGCCAGCAGCTTCGACTCACGGGAGTACTTC. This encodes CASSFDSREYF.

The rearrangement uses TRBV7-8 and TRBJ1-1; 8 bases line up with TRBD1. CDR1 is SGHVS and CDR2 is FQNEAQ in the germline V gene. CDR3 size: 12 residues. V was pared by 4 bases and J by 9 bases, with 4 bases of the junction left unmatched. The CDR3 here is CASSWQGAQAFF. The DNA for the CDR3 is TGTGCCAGCAGCTGGCAGGGGGCCCAAGCTTTCTTT.

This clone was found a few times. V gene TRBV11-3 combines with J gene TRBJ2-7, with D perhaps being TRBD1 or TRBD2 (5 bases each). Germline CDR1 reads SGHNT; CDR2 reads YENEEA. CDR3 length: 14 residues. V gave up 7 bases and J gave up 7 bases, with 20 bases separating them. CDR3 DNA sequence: TGTGCCAGCACCCCTACCGGGGTAGAGGGGGAGCAGTACTTC. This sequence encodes CASTPTGVEGEQYF.

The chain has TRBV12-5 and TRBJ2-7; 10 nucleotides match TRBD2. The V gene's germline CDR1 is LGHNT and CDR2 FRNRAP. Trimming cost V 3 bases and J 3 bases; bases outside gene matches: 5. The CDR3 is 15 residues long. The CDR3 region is CASGFLLAGNYEQYF. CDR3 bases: TGTGCTAGTGGTTTTCTACTAGCGGGAAACTACGAGCAGTACTTC.

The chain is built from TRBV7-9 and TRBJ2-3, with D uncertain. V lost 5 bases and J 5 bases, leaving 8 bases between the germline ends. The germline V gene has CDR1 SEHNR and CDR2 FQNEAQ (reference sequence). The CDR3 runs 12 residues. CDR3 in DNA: TGTGCCAGCAGCCCCCCGGGAGATACGCAGTATTTT. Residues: CASSPPGDTQYF.

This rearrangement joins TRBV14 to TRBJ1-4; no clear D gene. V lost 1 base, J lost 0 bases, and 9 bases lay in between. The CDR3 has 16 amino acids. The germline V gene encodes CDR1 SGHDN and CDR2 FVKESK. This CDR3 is CASSQALVATNEKLFF. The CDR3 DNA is TGTGCCAGCAGCCAAGCGCTGGTAGCAACTAATGAAAAACTGTTTTTT.

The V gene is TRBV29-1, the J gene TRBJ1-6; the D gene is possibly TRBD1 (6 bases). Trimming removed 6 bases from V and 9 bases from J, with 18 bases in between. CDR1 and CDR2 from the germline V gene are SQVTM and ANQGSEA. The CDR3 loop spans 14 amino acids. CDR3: CSVKLQGKGSPLHF. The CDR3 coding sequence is TGCAGCGTCAAGCTCCAGGGGAAGGGTTCACCCCTCCACTTT.

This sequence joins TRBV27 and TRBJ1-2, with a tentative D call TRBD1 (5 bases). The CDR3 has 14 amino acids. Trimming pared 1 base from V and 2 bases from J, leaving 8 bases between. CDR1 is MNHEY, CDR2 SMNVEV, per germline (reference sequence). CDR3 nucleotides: TGTGCCAGCAGTTTATATGGGGCCAACTATGGCTACACCTTC. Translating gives CASSLYGANYGYTF.